A selection of T cell receptor beta chains follows, all from one sample in a study of T-cell reconstitution after alpha-beta-depleted transplantation in children. TCRdb redid the calling of the PCR reads with MiXCR, one entry per CDR3 protein. The sample records about 1,000,000 distinct CDR3 sequences, about 30% being singletons. The sequences come from PBMCs, mostly from graft donor cells, collected 360 days after TCRalphabeta/CD19-depleted stem cell transplant. The source is a boy in the first two years of life who had a stem cell transplant for SCID, so the T cells may come from the graft donor. Each CDR3 is given with its conserved first and last residue. Each record gives: V gene, D gene, clone size, J gene, CDR3 protein, CDR3 DNA. The D gene is left open where the match is weak. Clone size is given for some rows only: seen once, a few or many times, or a class if the clone is expanded.

v_gene: TRBV29-1; d_gene: -; abundance: -; j_gene: TRBJ1-1; CDR3aa: CSVHSGIKAFF; CDR3nt: TGCAGCGTGCATTCCGGAATAAAAGCTTTCTTT
v_gene: TRBV29-1; d_gene: TRBD1; abundance: -; j_gene: TRBJ2-1; CDR3aa: CSVEGQGVKYNEQFF; CDR3nt: TGCAGCGTTGAAGGACAGGGCGTGAAGTACAATGAGCAGTTCTTC
v_gene: TRBV7-7; d_gene: TRBD1; abundance: -; j_gene: TRBJ1-4; CDR3aa: CASSRTGGEKLFF; CDR3nt: TGTGCCAGCAGCAGGACAGGCGGGGAAAAACTGTTTTTT
v_gene: TRBV18; d_gene: TRBD1; abundance: few; j_gene: TRBJ2-2; CDR3aa: CASSPRTGNQGGELFF; CDR3nt: TGTGCCAGCTCACCGCGGACAGGGAATCAAGGCGGGGAGCTGTTTTTT
v_gene: TRBV6-2/TRBV6-3; d_gene: -; abundance: -; j_gene: TRBJ2-1; CDR3aa: CASSYVLTGGWGNEQFF; CDR3nt: TGTGCCAGCAGTTACGTTCTGACGGGGGGCTGGGGCAATGAGCAGTTCTTC
v_gene: TRBV28; d_gene: -; abundance: many; j_gene: TRBJ2-7; CDR3aa: CASSPSPYEQYF; CDR3nt: TGTGCCAGCAGTCCCTCCCCTTACGAGCAGTACTTC
v_gene: TRBV15; d_gene: -; abundance: -; j_gene: TRBJ1-5; CDR3aa: CATSRDLTGVSNQPQHF; CDR3nt: TGTGCCACCAGCAGAGACCTGACAGGCGTTAGCAATCAGCCCCAGCATTTT
v_gene: TRBV6-2/TRBV6-3; d_gene: -; abundance: -; j_gene: TRBJ2-7; CDR3aa: CASSFSLKSYEQYF; CDR3nt: TGTGCCAGCAGTTTTTCCCTTAAGTCCTACGAGCAGTACTTC
v_gene: TRBV18; d_gene: -; abundance: -; j_gene: TRBJ2-7; CDR3aa: CASSPASGSYEQYF; CDR3nt: TGTGCCAGCTCACCAGCTTCTGGCTCCTACGAGCAGTACTTC
v_gene: TRBV29-1; d_gene: -; abundance: -; j_gene: TRBJ2-1; CDR3aa: CSVEDPRQAYNEQFF; CDR3nt: TGCAGCGTTGAAGATCCCAGGCAGGCCTACAATGAGCAGTTCTTC
v_gene: TRBV7-3; d_gene: -; abundance: few; j_gene: TRBJ2-3; CDR3aa: CASSLDRRGDTQYF; CDR3nt: TGTGCCAGCAGCTTAGACAGGCGCGGGGATACGCAGTATTTT
v_gene: TRBV20-1; d_gene: TRBD2; abundance: -; j_gene: TRBJ2-5; CDR3aa: CSARTGGGLETQYF; CDR3nt: TGCAGTGCTAGAACTGGCGGGGGACTGGAGACCCAGTACTTC
v_gene: TRBV4-3; d_gene: -; abundance: many; j_gene: TRBJ2-7; CDR3aa: CASSHSRQRSYEQYF; CDR3nt: TGCGCCAGCAGCCACTCGAGACAGAGGTCCTACGAGCAGTACTTC
v_gene: TRBV6-2/TRBV6-3; d_gene: TRBD1; abundance: few; j_gene: TRBJ1-1; CDR3aa: CASSFEQGLNTEAFF; CDR3nt: TGTGCCAGCAGTTTCGAACAGGGGTTGAACACTGAAGCTTTCTTT
v_gene: TRBV11-2; d_gene: -; abundance: -; j_gene: TRBJ2-4; CDR3aa: CASSLAGGILDIQYF; CDR3nt: TGTGCCAGCAGCTTAGCAGGCGGGATTTTGGACATTCAGTACTTC
v_gene: TRBV29-1; d_gene: -; abundance: -; j_gene: TRBJ1-5; CDR3aa: CSVGGNYNQPQHF; CDR3nt: TGCAGCGTTGGGGGGAACTACAATCAGCCCCAGCATTTT
v_gene: TRBV2; d_gene: TRBD2; abundance: few; j_gene: TRBJ2-1; CDR3aa: CASRLSGGAGEQFF; CDR3nt: TGTGCCAGCAGACTTAGCGGGGGGGCTGGTGAGCAGTTCTTC
v_gene: TRBV28; d_gene: TRBD1; abundance: many; j_gene: TRBJ2-1; CDR3aa: CASTVIGTGNEEFF; CDR3nt: TGTGCCAGCACCGTGATCGGGACAGGGAATGAGGAGTTCTTC
v_gene: TRBV20-1; d_gene: TRBD1; abundance: few; j_gene: TRBJ2-3; CDR3aa: CSAEQTGGSTDTQYF; CDR3nt: TGCAGTGCTGAACAGACAGGGGGAAGCACAGATACGCAGTATTTT
v_gene: TRBV20-1; d_gene: -; abundance: few; j_gene: TRBJ2-1; CDR3aa: CSARISRSGNNEQFF; CDR3nt: TGCAGTGCTAGGATTTCTAGGTCCGGTAACAATGAGCAGTTCTTC
v_gene: TRBV6-2/TRBV6-3; d_gene: -; abundance: -; j_gene: TRBJ2-7; CDR3aa: CASSYGHLTYEQYF; CDR3nt: TGTGCCAGCAGTTATGGACACCTCACCTACGAGCAGTACTTC
v_gene: TRBV12-3/TRBV12-4; d_gene: TRBD1; abundance: few; j_gene: TRBJ1-2; CDR3aa: CASSTLWTGSEYGYTF; CDR3nt: TGTGCCAGCAGTACCTTATGGACAGGGTCCGAATATGGCTACACCTTC
v_gene: TRBV4-1; d_gene: -; abundance: -; j_gene: TRBJ1-2; CDR3aa: CASSQETGTAGYTF; CDR3nt: TGCGCCAGCAGCCAAGAAACGGGAACGGCGGGCTACACCTTC
v_gene: TRBV19; d_gene: -; abundance: -; j_gene: TRBJ2-1; CDR3aa: CASSIEGTEQFF; CDR3nt: TGTGCCAGTAGTATTGAGGGCACTGAGCAGTTCTTC
v_gene: TRBV2; d_gene: -; abundance: -; j_gene: TRBJ1-1; CDR3aa: CASSEQGLAMNTEAFF; CDR3nt: TGTGCCAGCAGTGAACAGGGGTTGGCCATGAACACTGAAGCTTTCTTT
v_gene: TRBV28; d_gene: -; abundance: -; j_gene: TRBJ2-6; CDR3aa: CASSTPTVRGANVLTF; CDR3nt: TGTGCCAGCAGCACCCCGACAGTCCGAGGGGCCAACGTCCTGACTTTC
v_gene: TRBV5-1; d_gene: -; abundance: -; j_gene: TRBJ1-2; CDR3aa: CASSFFPREFGYTF; CDR3nt: TGCGCCAGCAGCTTTTTCCCGAGGGAGTTTGGCTACACCTTC
v_gene: TRBV7-8; d_gene: -; abundance: -; j_gene: TRBJ2-7; CDR3aa: CASSRRAVDKGSHEQYF; CDR3nt: TGTGCCAGCAGCCGAAGGGCGGTGGACAAAGGGTCCCACGAGCAGTACTTC
v_gene: TRBV7-9; d_gene: -; abundance: many; j_gene: TRBJ2-1; CDR3aa: CASSLGWGDYNEQFF; CDR3nt: TGTGCCAGCAGCTTAGGGTGGGGGGATTACAATGAGCAGTTCTTC
v_gene: TRBV7-2; d_gene: -; abundance: few; j_gene: TRBJ2-2; CDR3aa: CASSLRLFGAGELFF; CDR3nt: -
v_gene: TRBV6-1; d_gene: -; abundance: few; j_gene: TRBJ1-1; CDR3aa: CASRQGVNTEAFF; CDR3nt: TGTGCCAGCCGCCAGGGCGTGAACACTGAAGCTTTCTTT
v_gene: TRBV7-2; d_gene: -; abundance: -; j_gene: TRBJ2-3; CDR3aa: CASSSATTTDTQYF; CDR3nt: TGTGCCAGCAGCTCCGCAACTACCACAGATACGCAGTATTTT
v_gene: TRBV6-2/TRBV6-3; d_gene: TRBD2; abundance: -; j_gene: TRBJ2-1; CDR3aa: CASSSIKRGANNEQFF; CDR3nt: TGTGCCAGCAGTTCCATCAAGCGGGGGGCGAACAATGAGCAGTTCTTC
v_gene: TRBV20-1; d_gene: TRBD2; abundance: few; j_gene: TRBJ2-5; CDR3aa: CSARDPKRGIRETQYF; CDR3nt: TGCAGTGCTAGAGATCCTAAGCGGGGGATTCGAGAGACCCAGTACTTC
v_gene: TRBV4-3; d_gene: -; abundance: few; j_gene: TRBJ1-2; CDR3aa: CASSQKQGYGYTF; CDR3nt: TGCGCCAGCAGCCAAAAACAGGGCTATGGCTACACCTTC